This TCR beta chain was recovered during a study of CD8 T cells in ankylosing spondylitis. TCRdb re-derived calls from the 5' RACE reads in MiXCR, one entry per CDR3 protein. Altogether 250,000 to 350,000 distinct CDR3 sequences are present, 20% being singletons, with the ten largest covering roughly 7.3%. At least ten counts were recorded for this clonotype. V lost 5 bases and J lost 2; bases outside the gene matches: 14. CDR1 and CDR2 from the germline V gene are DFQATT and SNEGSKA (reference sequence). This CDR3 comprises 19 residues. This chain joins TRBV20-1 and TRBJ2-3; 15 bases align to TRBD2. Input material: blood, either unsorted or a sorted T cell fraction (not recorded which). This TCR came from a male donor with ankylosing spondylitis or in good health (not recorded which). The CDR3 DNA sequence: TGCAGTGCTCCCCTCCGGACTAGCGGGAGGGCACTTACCACAGATACGCAGTATTTT. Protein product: CSAPLRTSGRALTTDTQYF.